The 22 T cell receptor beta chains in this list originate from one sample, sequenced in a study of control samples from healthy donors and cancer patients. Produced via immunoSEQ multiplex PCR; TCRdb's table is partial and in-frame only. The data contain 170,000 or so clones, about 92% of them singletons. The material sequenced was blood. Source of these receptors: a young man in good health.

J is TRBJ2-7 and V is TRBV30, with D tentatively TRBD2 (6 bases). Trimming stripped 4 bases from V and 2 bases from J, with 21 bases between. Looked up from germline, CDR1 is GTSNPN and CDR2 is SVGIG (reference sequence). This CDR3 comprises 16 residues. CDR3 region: CAWTHPPTGTPYEQYF. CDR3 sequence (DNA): TGTGCCTGGACTCATCCGCCCACTGGGACTCCCTACGAGCAGTACTTC.

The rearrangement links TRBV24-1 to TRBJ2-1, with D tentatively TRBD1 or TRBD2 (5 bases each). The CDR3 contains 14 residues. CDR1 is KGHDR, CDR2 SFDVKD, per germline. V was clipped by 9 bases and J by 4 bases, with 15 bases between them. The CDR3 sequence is CATSGEGPYNEQFF. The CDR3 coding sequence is TGTGCCACCTCCGGTGAGGGACCATACAATGAGCAGTTCTTC.

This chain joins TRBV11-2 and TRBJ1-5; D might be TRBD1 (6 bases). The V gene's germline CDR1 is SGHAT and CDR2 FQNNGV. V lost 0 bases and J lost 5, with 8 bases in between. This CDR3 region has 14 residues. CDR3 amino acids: CASSLDRGDQPQHF. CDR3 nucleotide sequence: TGTGCCAGCAGCTTAGACAGGGGAGATCAGCCCCAGCATTTT.

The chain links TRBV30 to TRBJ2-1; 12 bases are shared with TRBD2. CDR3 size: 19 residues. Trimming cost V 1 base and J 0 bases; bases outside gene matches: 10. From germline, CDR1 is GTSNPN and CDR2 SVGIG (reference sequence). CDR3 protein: CAWSGWGTSGFSSYNEQFF. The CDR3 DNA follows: TGTGCCTGGAGTGGGTGGGGGACTAGCGGGTTTAGCTCCTACAATGAGCAGTTCTTC.

CDR3 sequence reads: CASSLDGVPANYGYTF. In DNA form, the CDR3 reads TGCGCCAGCAGCTTGGATGGAGTACCAGCTAACTATGGCTACACCTTC. The chain recombines TRBV5-1 with TRBJ1-2; the D is unclear. The CDR3 loop spans 16 amino acids. Germline assignment: CDR1 SGHRS and CDR2 YFSETQ. The germline V and J ends were trimmed by 0 bases and 0 bases, with 12 bases remaining between them.

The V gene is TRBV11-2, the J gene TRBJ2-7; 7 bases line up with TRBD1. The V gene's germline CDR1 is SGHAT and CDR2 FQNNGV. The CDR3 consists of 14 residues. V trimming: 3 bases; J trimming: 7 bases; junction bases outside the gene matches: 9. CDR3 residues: CASSFGQEAKEQYF. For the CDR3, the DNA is TGTGCCAGCAGCTTTGGACAGGAGGCTAAGGAGCAGTACTTC.

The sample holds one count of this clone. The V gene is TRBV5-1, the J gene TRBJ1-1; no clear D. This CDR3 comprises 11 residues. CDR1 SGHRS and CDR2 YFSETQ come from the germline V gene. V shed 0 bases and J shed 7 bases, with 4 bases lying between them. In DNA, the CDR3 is TGCGCCAGCAGCTTGGGTTTTGAAGCTTTCTTT. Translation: CASSLGFEAFF.

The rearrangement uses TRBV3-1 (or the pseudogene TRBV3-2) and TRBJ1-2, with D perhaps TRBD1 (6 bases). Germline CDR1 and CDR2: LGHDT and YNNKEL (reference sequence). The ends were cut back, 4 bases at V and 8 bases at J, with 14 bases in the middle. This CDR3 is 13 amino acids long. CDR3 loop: CASSLIRDIGYTF. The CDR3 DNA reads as TGTGCCAGCAGCCTAATCCGGGACATAGGCTACACCTTC.

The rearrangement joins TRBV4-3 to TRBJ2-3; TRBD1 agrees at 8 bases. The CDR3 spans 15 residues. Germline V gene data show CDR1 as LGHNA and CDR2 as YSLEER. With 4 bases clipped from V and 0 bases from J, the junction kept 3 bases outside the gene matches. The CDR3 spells CASSPGQGSTDTQYF. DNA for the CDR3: TGCGCCAGCAGCCCCGGACAGGGAAGCACAGATACGCAGTATTTT.

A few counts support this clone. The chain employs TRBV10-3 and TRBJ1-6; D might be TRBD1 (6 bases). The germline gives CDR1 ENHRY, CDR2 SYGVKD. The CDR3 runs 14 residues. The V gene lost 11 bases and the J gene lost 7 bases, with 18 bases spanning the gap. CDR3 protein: CAAGARTQNSPLHF. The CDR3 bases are TGTGCCGCAGGGGCAAGGACTCAGAATTCACCCCTCCACTTT.

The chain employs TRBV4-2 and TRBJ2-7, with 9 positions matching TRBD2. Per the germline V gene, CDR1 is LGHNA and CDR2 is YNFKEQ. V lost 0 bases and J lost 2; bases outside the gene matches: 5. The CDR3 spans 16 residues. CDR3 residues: CASSQDGGRATYEQYF. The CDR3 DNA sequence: TGTGCCAGCAGCCAAGATGGCGGGAGGGCGACCTACGAGCAGTACTTC.

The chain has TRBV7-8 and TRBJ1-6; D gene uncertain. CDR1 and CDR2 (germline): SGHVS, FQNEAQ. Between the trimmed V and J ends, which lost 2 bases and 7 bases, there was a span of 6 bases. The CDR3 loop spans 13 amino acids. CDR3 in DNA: TGTGCCAGCAGCTTAATTCGGAATTCACCCCTCCACTTT. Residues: CASSLIRNSPLHF.

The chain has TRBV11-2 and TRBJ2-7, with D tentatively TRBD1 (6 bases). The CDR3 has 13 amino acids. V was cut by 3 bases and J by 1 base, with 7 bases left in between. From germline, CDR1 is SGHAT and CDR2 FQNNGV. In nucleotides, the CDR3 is TGTGCCAGCAGCTTCGGACAGTCCTACGAGCAGTACTTC. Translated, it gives CASSFGQSYEQYF.

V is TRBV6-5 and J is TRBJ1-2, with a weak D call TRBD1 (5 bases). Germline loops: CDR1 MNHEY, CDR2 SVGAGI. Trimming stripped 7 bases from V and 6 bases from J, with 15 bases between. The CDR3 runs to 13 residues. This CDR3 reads CASTPTGSHGYTF. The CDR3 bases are TGTGCCAGCACCCCTACAGGTTCACATGGCTACACCTTC.

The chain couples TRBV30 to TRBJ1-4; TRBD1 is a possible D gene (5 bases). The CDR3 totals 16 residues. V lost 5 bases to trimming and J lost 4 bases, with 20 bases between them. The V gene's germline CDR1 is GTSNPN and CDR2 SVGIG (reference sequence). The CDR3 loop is CAWATVPFVGNEKLFF. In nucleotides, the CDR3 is TGTGCCTGGGCGACAGTCCCTTTTGTTGGTAATGAAAAACTGTTTTTT. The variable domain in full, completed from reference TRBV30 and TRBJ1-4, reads SQTIHQWPATLVQPVGSPLSLECTVEGTSNPNLYWYRQAAGRGLQLLFYSVGIGQISSEVPQNLSASRPQDRQFILSSKKLLLSDSGFYLCAWATVPFVGNEKLFFGSGTQLSVL.

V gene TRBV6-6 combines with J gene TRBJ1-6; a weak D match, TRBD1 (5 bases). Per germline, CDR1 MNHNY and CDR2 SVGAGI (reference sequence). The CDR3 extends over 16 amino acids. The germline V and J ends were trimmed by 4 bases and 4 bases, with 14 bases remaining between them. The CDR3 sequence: CASSSGLGEYNSPLHF. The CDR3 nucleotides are TGTGCCAGCAGTTCAGGGTTGGGGGAATATAATTCACCCCTCCACTTT.

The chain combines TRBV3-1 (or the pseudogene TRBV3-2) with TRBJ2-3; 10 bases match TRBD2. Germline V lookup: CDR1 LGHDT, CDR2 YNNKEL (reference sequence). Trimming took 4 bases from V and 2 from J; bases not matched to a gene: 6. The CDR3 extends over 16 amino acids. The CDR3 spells CASSPLAGGVTDTQYF. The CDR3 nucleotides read TGTGCCAGCAGCCCGTTAGCGGGGGGCGTCACAGATACGCAGTATTTT.

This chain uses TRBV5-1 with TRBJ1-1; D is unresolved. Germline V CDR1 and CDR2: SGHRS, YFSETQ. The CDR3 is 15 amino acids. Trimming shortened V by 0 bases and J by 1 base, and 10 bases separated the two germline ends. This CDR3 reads CASSLGWTENTEAFF. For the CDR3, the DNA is TGCGCCAGCAGCTTGGGGTGGACGGAGAACACTGAAGCTTTCTTT.

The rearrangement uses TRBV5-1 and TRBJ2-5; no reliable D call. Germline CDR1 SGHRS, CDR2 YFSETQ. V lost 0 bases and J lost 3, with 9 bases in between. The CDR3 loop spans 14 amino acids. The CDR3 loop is CASSLGSPEETQYF. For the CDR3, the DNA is TGCGCCAGCAGCTTGGGGTCTCCAGAAGAGACCCAGTACTTC.

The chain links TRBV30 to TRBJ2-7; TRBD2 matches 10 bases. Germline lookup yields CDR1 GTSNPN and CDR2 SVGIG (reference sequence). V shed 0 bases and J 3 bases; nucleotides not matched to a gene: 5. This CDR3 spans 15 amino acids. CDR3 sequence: CAWSVQLAGHYEQYF. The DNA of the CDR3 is TGTGCCTGGAGTGTACAACTAGCGGGACACTACGAGCAGTACTTC.

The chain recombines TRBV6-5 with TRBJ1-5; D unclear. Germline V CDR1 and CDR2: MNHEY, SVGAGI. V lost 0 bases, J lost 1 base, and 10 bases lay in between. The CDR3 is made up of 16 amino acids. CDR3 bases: TGTGCCAGCAGTTACTCGTCCCAGGCGAGCAATCAGCCCCAGCATTTT. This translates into CASSYSSQASNQPQHF.

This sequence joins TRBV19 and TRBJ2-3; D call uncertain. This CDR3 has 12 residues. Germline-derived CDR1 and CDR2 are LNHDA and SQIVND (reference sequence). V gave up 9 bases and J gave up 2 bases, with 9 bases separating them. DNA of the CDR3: TGTGCCAGCAGCAGAGACACAGATACGCAGTATTTT. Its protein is CASSRDTDTQYF.